Listed here are 21 T cell receptor beta chains from one sample, sequenced in a study of T cell responses to AZD1222 COVID-19 vaccine. TCRdb's copy holds only in-frame clones and misses some; the assay was immunoSEQ multiplex PCR. The sample contains fewer than 130,000 clones, 94% of which appear only once. Specimen: peripheral blood, collected 28 days after the second AZD1222 dose. Receptors originate from an adult who received the AZD1222 COVID-19 vaccine.

The chain recombines TRBV3-1 (or the pseudogene TRBV3-2) with TRBJ1-1; TRBD1 agrees at 7 bases. The CDR3 runs 13 residues. Per the germline V gene, CDR1 is LGHDT and CDR2 is YNNKEL (reference sequence). Trimming removed 1 base from V and 11 bases from J; junction bases left unmatched: 7. CDR3 nucleotide sequence: TGTGCCAGCAGCCAAGTCTCGAGGGGGCAGGCTTTCTTT. It codes for CASSQVSRGQAFF.

This chain joins TRBV5-5 and TRBJ1-5; no clear D gene. The CDR3 sequence is 16 residues long. Germline values: CDR1 SGHKS, CDR2 YYEKEE (reference sequence). V was cut by 1 base and J by 1 base, with 12 bases left in between. The CDR3 DNA reads TGTGCCAGCAGCTTGTATTCCGGGGTGAGCAATCAGCCCCAGCATTTT. This encodes CASSLYSGVSNQPQHF.

J is TRBJ2-1 and V is TRBV29-1, with TRBD2 matching 9 bases. The CDR3 sequence is 14 residues long. Germline-derived CDR1 and CDR2 are SQVTM and ANQGSEA. Unmatched junction bases numbered 4, after V lost 4 bases and J lost 3 bases. This chain's CDR3 is CSVGGGRGYNEQFF. CDR3 DNA sequence: TGCAGCGTTGGGGGCGGGAGGGGCTACAATGAGCAGTTCTTC.

The CDR3 DNA reads as TGTGCCAGTAGTATAAGACCTAGCGGACCCTACGAGCAGTACTTC. The encoded protein is CASSIRPSGPYEQYF. The chain uses TRBV19 and TRBJ2-7, with 7 positions matching TRBD2. CDR1 and CDR2 from the germline V gene are LNHDA and SQIVND (reference sequence). V trimming: 2 bases; J trimming: 2 bases; junction bases outside the gene matches: 6. The CDR3 totals 15 residues.

J is TRBJ2-1 and V is TRBV7-6, with D maybe TRBD1 (5 bases). Trimming cost V 1 base and J 5 bases, with 21 bases left between them. The CDR3 totals 18 residues. Looked up from germline, CDR1 is SGHVS and CDR2 is FNYEAQ. DNA of the CDR3: TGTGCCAGCAGCTTAGTTTTTAAGGGGTATTTTGGAGACAATGAGCAGTTCTTC. Its protein is CASSLVFKGYFGDNEQFF. The full variable domain, completed using reference TRBV7-6 and TRBJ2-1, is GAGVSQSPRYKVTKRGQDVALRCDPISGHVSLYWYRQALGQGPEFLTYFNYEAQQDKSGLPNDRFSAERPEGSISTLTIQRTEQRDSAMYRCASSLVFKGYFGDNEQFFGPGTRLTVL.

The rearrangement uses TRBV6-4 and TRBJ2-1; perhaps TRBD2 as D (5 bases). CDR3 size: 15 residues. Germline V gene sequence: CDR1 MRHNA, CDR2 SNTAGT. V was cut by 3 bases and J by 4 bases, with 13 bases left in between. The CDR3 DNA sequence: TGTGCCAGCAGTGAGAGGGCAGGCCAATACAATGAGCAGTTCTTC. This sequence encodes CASSERAGQYNEQFF.

This clone occurred once. The J gene is TRBJ1-1, the V gene TRBV7-8, with D unresolved. CDR1 and CDR2 from the germline V gene are SGHVS and FQNEAQ. The CDR3 covers 15 residues. The V end lost 4 bases, the J end lost 1 base, and 13 bases lay between the germline ends. CDR3 nucleotide sequence: TGTGCCAGCAGCTCTAGTTATACAAGGAACACTGAAGCTTTCTTT. It codes for CASSSSYTRNTEAFF. Full variable domain (remainder filled in from reference TRBV7-8 and TRBJ1-1): GAGVSQSPRYKVAKRGQDVALRCDPISGHVSLFWYQQALGQGPEFLTYFQNEAQLDKSGLPSDRFFAERPEGSVSTLKIQRTQQEDSAVYLCASSSSYTRNTEAFFGQGTRLTVV.

This chain connects TRBV7-9 to TRBJ2-4, with 8 bases matching TRBD2. The CDR3 loop spans 15 amino acids. Germline V gene sequence: CDR1 SEHNR, CDR2 FQNEAQ (reference sequence). Trimming took 3 bases from V and 5 from J; bases not matched to a gene: 6. The CDR3 protein is CASSFSSGSQNIQYF. The CDR3 DNA reads as TGTGCCAGCAGCTTTTCCAGCGGGAGCCAAAACATTCAGTACTTC.

The J gene is TRBJ2-2, the V gene TRBV5-1, with TRBD2 matching over 11 bases. The ends lost 2 bases at V and 6 bases at J; junction bases unmatched: 3. Germline V lookup: CDR1 SGHRS, CDR2 YFSETQ. The CDR3 runs to 15 residues. CDR3 sequence: CASSLLAGDPGELFF. The DNA for the CDR3 is TGCGCCAGCAGCTTACTAGCGGGGGATCCCGGGGAGCTGTTTTTT.

The V call is TRBV3-1 (or the pseudogene TRBV3-2), the J call TRBJ2-7; 8 bases agree with TRBD1. Germline CDR1 and CDR2: LGHDT and YNNKEL (reference sequence). The CDR3 has 15 residues. J gave up 5 bases and V 1 base, and 7 bases lay outside the gene matches. CDR3 nucleotides: TGTGCCAGCAGCCAAGTGGGGACAGGTGGCAACGAGCAGTACTTC. Translation gives CASSQVGTGGNEQYF.

The chain employs TRBV7-9 and TRBJ1-1; no definite D call. The ends were cut back, 2 bases at V and 4 bases at J, with 5 bases in the middle. Germline V CDR1 and CDR2: SEHNR, FQNEAQ (reference sequence). The CDR3 extends over 12 amino acids. CDR3 residues: CASSLFGTEAFF. The DNA of the CDR3 is TGTGCCAGCAGCTTATTTGGCACTGAAGCTTTCTTT.

V usage is TRBV11-3 and J usage is TRBJ2-3; no definite D call. There are 14 residues in the CDR3. Germline V gives CDR1 SGHNT, CDR2 YENEEA. V was pared by 1 base and J by 4 bases, with 9 bases between. As DNA, the CDR3 is TGTGCCAGCAGCTTAGCCGGTAGGGCAGATACGCAGTATTTT. It translates to CASSLAGRADTQYF. Full variable domain (outside the CDR3, taken from reference TRBV11-3 and TRBJ2-3): EAGVVQSPRYKIIEKKQPVAFWCNPISGHNTLYWYLQNLGQGPELLIRYENEEAVDDSQLPKDRFSAERLKGVDSTLKIQPAELGDSAVYLCASSLAGRADTQYFGPGTRLTVL.

The V and J genes are TRBV19 and TRBJ1-1, with TRBD1 matching 9 bases. The germline V gene has CDR1 LNHDA and CDR2 SQIVND (reference sequence). The V gene end was trimmed by 4 bases and the J gene end by 2 bases; junction bases not matched to a gene: 8. CDR3 size: 16 residues. The CDR3 protein is CASSRGQGRQNTEAFF. CDR3 coding DNA: TGTGCCAGTAGTAGGGGACAGGGCAGGCAAAACACTGAAGCTTTCTTT.

CDR3 nucleotides: TGTGCCAGCAGCGTCCTTTCACAGGGGGCATTAGGAAACACCATATATTTT. Translating it yields CASSVLSQGALGNTIYF. J is TRBJ1-3 and V is TRBV9, with 9 bases that match TRBD1. The germline V gene has CDR1 SGDLS and CDR2 YYNGEE. This CDR3 contains 17 residues. V shed 2 bases and J 4 bases; nucleotides not matched to a gene: 10.

This chain links TRBV4-2 with TRBJ1-5, with D maybe TRBD1 (5 bases). V was trimmed by 4 bases and J by 6 bases, leaving 19 bases between them. Per the germline V gene, CDR1 is LGHNA and CDR2 is YNFKEQ. The CDR3 has 16 residues. The CDR3 coding sequence is TGTGCCAGCAGCCTCCAGGGTAATCAGCAGAGTCAGCCCCAGCATTTT. It codes for CASSLQGNQQSQPQHF.

The chain joins TRBV28 to TRBJ1-1, with D possibly TRBD1 on 5 matching bases. The CDR3 totals 13 residues. Looked up from germline, CDR1 is MDHEN and CDR2 is SYDVKM. With 3 bases removed from V and 5 bases from J, the gap between germline ends came to 10 bases. The CDR3 sequence is CASSFGGGTEAFF. CDR3 in DNA: TGTGCCAGCAGTTTTGGGGGGGGAACTGAAGCTTTCTTT. Full variable domain (outside the CDR3, taken from reference TRBV28 and TRBJ1-1): DVKVTQSSRYLVKRTGEKVFLECVQDMDHENMFWYRQDPGLGLRLIYFSYDVKMKEKGDIPEGYSVSREKKERFSLILESASTNQTSMYLCASSFGGGTEAFFGQGTRLTVV.

This clone was seen only once. V gene TRBV5-1 combines with J gene TRBJ2-5; no clear D gene. The germline V gene encodes CDR1 SGHRS and CDR2 YFSETQ. This CDR3 has 15 amino acids. The V gene lost 4 bases and the J gene lost 2 bases, with 15 bases spanning the gap. The CDR3 sequence: CASSIGWERQETQYF. In nucleotides, the CDR3 is TGCGCCAGCAGCATTGGGTGGGAACGTCAAGAGACCCAGTACTTC.

The rearrangement joins TRBV6-5 to TRBJ1-1, with D possibly TRBD1 on 5 matching bases. The CDR3 is 13 amino acids. Trimming pared 10 bases from V and 7 bases from J, leaving 19 bases between. Looked up from germline, CDR1 is MNHEY and CDR2 is SVGAGI. This CDR3 reads CATEPRDGREAFF. Here the CDR3 DNA reads TGTGCCACCGAACCCAGGGACGGCCGTGAAGCTTTCTTT.

CDR3 sequence reads: CASRPTSGGGGEQFF. The CDR3 DNA reads TGTGCCAGCAGACCGACTAGCGGGGGCGGCGGTGAGCAGTTCTTC. The chain combines TRBV6-5 with TRBJ2-1; 12 bases are a match to TRBD2. Germline V CDR1 and CDR2: MNHEY, SVGAGI. The CDR3 length is 15 residues. V dropped 6 bases and J dropped 9; count of bases not matched to a gene: 9.

J is TRBJ2-3 and V is TRBV24-1; no definite D call. The CDR3 runs to 16 residues. V gave up 4 bases and J gave up 4 bases, with 17 bases separating them. Germline-derived CDR1 and CDR2 are KGHDR and SFDVKD. Here the CDR3 reads CATSDSARRHSDTQYF. The CDR3 coding sequence is TGTGCCACCAGTGACTCCGCGAGAAGACACTCAGATACGCAGTATTTT.

The rearrangement joins TRBV27 to TRBJ1-1; unclear D gene. The V gene lost 8 bases and the J gene lost 0 bases, with 16 bases spanning the gap. The CDR3 covers 15 residues. CDR1 and CDR2 from the germline V gene are MNHEY and SMNVEV (reference sequence). The CDR3 DNA follows: TGTGCCAGCCTACTTAGGCGGGGAGTGAACACTGAAGCTTTCTTT. Translation: CASLLRRGVNTEAFF.